One sample yielded the 25 T cell receptor beta chains listed below, sequenced in a study of tumor and adjacent non-tumor tissue in lung cancer. The template was RNA from unsorted bulk tissue. Three rounds of nested PCR, following a modified ARM-PCR protocol, produced the TCRbeta library. TCRdb re-called the multiplex PCR reads through MiXCR, storing one row per CDR3 protein. The data show about 75,000 distinct CDR3 sequences, around 74% seen once. The sequencing input was lung tumor tissue. Source of these receptors: a woman between 50 and 59 years old with non-small cell lung cancer.

A word on this clonotype: A junction end diverges from the germline sequence, so it may reflect a read error. The chain is built from TRBV11-2 and TRBJ2-5; D gene ambiguous. Per the germline V gene, CDR1 is SGHAT and CDR2 is FQNNGV. This CDR3 is built from 13 residues. The CDR3 bases are TGTGCCAGCAGTTTAGAGGCTAATGGGCGATTGTACTTC. Its protein is CASSLEANGRLYF. The full variable domain, in which reference TRBV11-2 and TRBJ2-5 provide the parts outside the CDR3, is EAGVAQSPRYKIIEKRQSVAFWCNPISGHATLYWYQQILGQGPKLLIQFQNNGVVDDSQLPKDRFSAERLKGVDSTLKIQPAKLEDSAVYLCASSLEANGRLYFGPGTRLLVL.

About this clonotype: Being one base from a much bigger clone, this may be a read error. This chain connects TRBV7-9 to TRBJ2-5, with D tentatively TRBD2 (7 bases). Germline assignment: CDR1 SEHNR and CDR2 FQNEAQ (reference sequence). Trimming took 4 bases from V and 5 from J, leaving 20 bases between them. This CDR3 has 16 amino acids. For the CDR3, the DNA is TGTGCCAGCAGCTCAGAAGGCGGGGGCCCCTGGGAGACCCAGTACTTC. This translates into CASSSEGGGPWETQYF.

About this clonotype: Since the CDR3 does not end with the conserved phenylalanine or tryptophan, this likely comes from a read error. The gene calls are TRBV4-1 and TRBJ1-2, with 8 nucleotides matching TRBD1. Germline loops: CDR1 MGHRA, CDR2 YSYEKL. Losses at the gene ends were 10 bases for V and 2 bases for J; bases not matched to a gene: 18. The CDR3 contains 17 residues. This chain's CDR3 is CANSARQGTYPNYGYTL. The CDR3 region has the DNA TGCGCCAACAGTGCCCGACAGGGGACATACCCAAACTATGGCTACACCTTG.

This rearrangement joins TRBV12-3 or TRBV12-4 to TRBJ2-3; TRBD2 aligns across 10 bases. The CDR3 covers 16 residues. Unmatched junction bases numbered 11, after V lost 7 bases and J lost 4 bases. The CDR3 bases are TGTGCCAGCAATCTAGGGCTAGCGGGAGTGTCAGATACGCAGTATTTT. This codes for CASNLGLAGVSDTQYF.

In this sample, this clonotype turned up many times. The chain is built from TRBV12-3 or TRBV12-4 and TRBJ2-3; 10 nucleotides match TRBD2. CDR3 length: 17 amino acids. With V trimmed by 3 bases and J by 5 bases, 11 bases remained unmatched. This chain's CDR3 is CASSFPRGASGRDTQYF. The DNA of the CDR3 is TGTGCCAGCAGTTTTCCAAGGGGGGCTAGCGGGAGAGATACGCAGTATTTT.

The chain employs TRBV6-1 and TRBJ2-3, with 13 positions matching TRBD2. The CDR3 sequence is 14 residues long. Germline lookup yields CDR1 MNHNS and CDR2 SASEGT. The V and J ends lost 9 bases and 7 bases, in that order; junction bases with no gene match: 7. This CDR3 reads CASKTSGGTNTQYF. CDR3 DNA: TGTGCCAGTAAGACTAGCGGGGGGACAAATACGCAGTATTTT.

This clonotype was detected ten times or more. The chain carries TRBV20-1 and TRBJ1-3; TRBD1 might be the D (5 bases). The V end lost 3 bases, the J end lost 3 bases, and 9 bases lay between the germline ends. Per the germline V gene, CDR1 is DFQATT and CDR2 is SNEGSKA (reference sequence). The CDR3 totals 13 residues. The CDR3 region is CSARGRSGNTIYF. DNA for the CDR3: TGCAGTGCTAGGGGGCGAAGTGGAAACACCATATATTTT.

Notes on this clonotype: The junction shows a germline mismatch at one end, possibly a read error. The chain links TRBV4-1 to TRBJ1-1, with no clear D. The germline gives CDR1 MGHRA, CDR2 YSYEKL. CDR3 length: 13 amino acids. In DNA, the CDR3 is TGCGCCAGCTGCCAAGAGTCCCTTATCGGAGCTTTCTTT. Translating gives CASCQESLIGAFF.

Notes on this clonotype: Just one base apart from a much larger clone, this may be a read error. The chain carries TRBV28 and TRBJ1-6; D is perhaps TRBD1 (5 bases). This CDR3 has 15 amino acids. The germline CDR1 and CDR2 sequences are MDHEN and SYDVKM. The V gene lost 11 bases and the J gene lost 9 bases, with 23 bases spanning the gap. In DNA, the CDR3 is TGTGCCTCCTCAAGGGAGGGGATGGCGACTTCACCCCTCCACTTT. Translated, it gives CASSREGMATSPLHF.

Written as DNA, the CDR3 is TGTGCCAGTAGAAACGGGAGGAGCAATCAGCCCCAGCATTTT. This codes for CASRNGRSNQPQHF. The gene calls are TRBV6-1 and TRBJ1-5; D uncertain. CDR3 length: 14 residues. CDR1 is MNHNS and CDR2 is SASEGT in the germline V gene. The V and J ends lost 9 bases and 1 base respectively, with 13 bases between them.

This clonotype was observed a handful of times. V and J are TRBV10-2 and TRBJ2-1; TRBD2 matches 11 bases. The CDR3 is 18 residues long. The J segment lost 8 bases and the V segment lost 0 bases, leaving 12 bases of the junction unmatched. Germline CDR1 and CDR2: WSHSY and SAAADI. CDR3 loop: CASSESQGGLAGGDEQFF. The CDR3 DNA follows: TGCGCCAGCAGTGAGTCCCAGGGCGGACTAGCGGGTGGGGATGAGCAGTTCTTC.

The rearrangement links TRBV7-9 to TRBJ2-7; a weak D match, TRBD2 (5 bases). This CDR3 spans 13 amino acids. Germline CDR1 reads SEHNR; CDR2 reads FQNEAQ (reference sequence). V was pared by 5 bases and J by 8 bases, with 16 bases between. CDR3 loop: CASSLGLVYKQYF. The CDR3 DNA reads as TGTGCCAGCAGCCTCGGACTTGTTTACAAGCAGTACTTC. The full variable domain, in which reference TRBV7-9 and TRBJ2-7 provide the parts outside the CDR3, is DTGVSQNPRHKITKRGQNVTFRCDPISEHNRLYWYRQTLGQGPEFLTYFQNEAQLEKSRLLSDRFSAERPKGSFSTLEIQRTEQGDSAMYLCASSLGLVYKQYFGPGTRLTVT.

With respect to this clonotype: An end of the junction does not agree with germline; a read error may underlie this. The chain employs TRBV5-1 and TRBJ2-6; D gene unclear. From germline, CDR1 is SGHRS and CDR2 YFSETQ. CDR3 length: 16 amino acids. The CDR3, as DNA: TGCACCAGCAGCTCGTGGCCCCAGTCTGGGGCCAACGTCCTGACTTTC. This translates into CTSSSWPQSGANVLTF.

As concerns this clonotype: A read error may produce the germline difference seen at one junction end. This rearrangement joins TRBV29-1 to TRBJ1-2; D unresolved. Germline V CDR1 and CDR2: SQVTM, ANQGSEA. The CDR3 runs 14 residues. The CDR3 here is CSVERDHSRYDYTF. Here the CDR3 DNA reads TGCAGCGTTGAACGGGATCATAGCCGGTATGACTACACCTTC.

For the CDR3, the DNA is TGCAGCGGCAGAAGCACTTCTTACGAGCAGTACTTC. Protein product: CSGRSTSYEQYF. This rearrangement joins TRBV29-1 to TRBJ2-7; D is ambiguous. The CDR3 has 12 residues. Per germline, CDR1 SQVTM and CDR2 ANQGSEA. Trimming left V 7 bases short and J 4 bases short, with 14 bases between.

Turning to this clonotype: This may arise from a read error, as a much more abundant clone is one base away. The chain employs TRBV24-1 and TRBJ1-2; 7 bases line up with TRBD1. The CDR3 extends over 13 amino acids. Looked up from germline, CDR1 is KGHDR and CDR2 is SFDVKD. CDR3 loop: CATSDSTGLGHTF. Written as DNA, the CDR3 is TGTGCCACCAGTGATTCGACAGGGCTTGGCCACACCTTC.

The rearrangement joins TRBV7-9 to TRBJ2-7, with D possibly being TRBD1 or TRBD2 (6 bases each). The CDR3 totals 13 residues. From germline, CDR1 is SEHNR and CDR2 FQNEAQ (reference sequence). This CDR3 reads CTSSHHREYEQYF. CDR3 in DNA: TGTACTAGCAGCCACCACAGGGAATACGAGCAGTACTTC. The full variable domain, rest sourced from reference TRBV7-9 and TRBJ2-7, is DTGVSQNPRHKITKRGQNVTFRCDPISEHNRLYWYRQTLGQGPEFLTYFQNEAQLEKSRLLSDRFSAERPKGSFSTLEIQRTEQGDSAMYLCTSSHHREYEQYFGPGTRLTVT.

Relative to its sample, this clonotype is medium-sized. The V call is TRBV4-1, the J call TRBJ2-6; the D gene is possibly TRBD1 (5 bases). Deletions cut 4 bases from V and 4 bases from J, with 14 bases between. The CDR3 sequence is 16 residues long. Germline loops: CDR1 MGHRA, CDR2 YSYEKL. The CDR3 nucleotides are TGCGCCAGCAGCCTTCAATGGGGCTCCGGGGCCAACGTCCTGACTTTC. This codes for CASSLQWGSGANVLTF.

Notes on this clonotype: A much larger clone differs from this one at a single base, so this may be a read error. The chain has TRBV20-1 and TRBJ2-7; TRBD1 might be the D (5 bases). This CDR3 is 11 amino acids long. CDR1 is DFQATT, CDR2 SNEGSKA, per germline (reference sequence). This CDR3 reads CGARQIYEQYF. For the CDR3, the DNA is TGCGGTGCTAGACAGATCTACGAGCAGTACTTC.

As regards this clonotype: At one of its ends the junction is not consistent with the germline gene, which may arise from a read error. This sequence joins TRBV20-1 and TRBJ2-2; D might be TRBD2 (6 bases). The germline CDR1 and CDR2 sequences are DFQATT and SNEGSKA (reference sequence). This CDR3 contains 14 residues. CDR3 loop: CSASRDFNSGELFF. CDR3 nucleotide sequence: TGCAGTGCAAGCCGGGACTTTAACAGCGGGGAGCTGTTTTTT.

This clonotype has only a few counts. The chain has TRBV20-1 and TRBJ2-3; 9 nucleotides agree with TRBD2. The CDR3 is 16 amino acids. The junction had 11 bases not matched to a gene; V was cut back by 6 bases and J by 1 base. Germline-derived CDR1 and CDR2 are DFQATT and SNEGSKA (reference sequence). DNA of the CDR3: TGCAGTGCCCAACGTTCTCGGACTAGCGGCACAGATACGCAGTATTTT. It specifies CSAQRSRTSGTDTQYF.

In the case of this clonotype: The CDR3 does not end in the conserved phenylalanine or tryptophan, so this is likely a read error. The V gene is TRBV4-2, the J gene TRBJ2-7, with TRBD2 identical over 8 bases. CDR1 is LGHNA and CDR2 is YNFKEQ in the germline V gene. This CDR3 comprises 15 residues. As DNA, the CDR3 is TGTGCCAGCAGCCAAGAGAGCGGGAGCTCCTGCGAGCAGTACTTG. This sequence encodes CASSQESGSSCEQYL.

A word on this clonotype: A much larger clone differs by one base, so this may be a read error. The conserved closing phenylalanine or tryptophan is absent in this CDR3, likely reflecting a read error. V gene TRBV29-1 combines with J gene TRBJ2-7; 9 bases match TRBD2. CDR1 is SQVTM and CDR2 is ANQGSEA in the germline V gene. Unmatched junction bases numbered 6, after V lost 4 bases and J lost 5 bases. The CDR3 consists of 13 residues. The chain's CDR3 is CSVVETSGHEQYL. Here the CDR3 DNA reads TGCAGCGTTGTAGAGACTAGCGGTCACGAGCAGTACTTA.

The sample holds one count of this clonotype. One end of the junction varies from germline; a read error may be responsible. This chain links TRBV6-6 with TRBJ2-7; tentative D call: TRBD2 (5 bases). The CDR3 totals 13 residues. Germline values: CDR1 MNHNY, CDR2 SVGAGI (reference sequence). CDR3 region: CTSSYYGDYEQYF. CDR3 sequence (DNA): TGTACCAGTAGTTACTACGGGGACTACGAGCAGTACTTC.

Concerning this clonotype: Relative to the germline gene, one junction end is altered; a read error may explain this. V is TRBV4-1 and J is TRBJ2-1, with 15 bases aligning to TRBD2. Germline assignment: CDR1 MGHRA and CDR2 YSYEKL. The length of the CDR3 is 18 residues. This CDR3 is CASSLWTSGRASHNEHFF. The CDR3 DNA is TGCGCCAGTAGCCTCTGGACTAGCGGGAGGGCCTCCCACAATGAGCACTTCTTC.